The TCR beta chain described here comes from a study of blood T cell repertoires in COVID-19. Study-wide background: Some COVID-19 samples were acute and others convalescent; all came from the United States, Italy and Spain. PBMCs, B-cell-depleted T cells, or T cells provided the cDNA or gDNA that made up the material.

Germline CDR1 SNHLY, CDR2 FYNNEI. V was trimmed by 2 bases and J by 1 base, leaving 11 bases between them. The CDR3 totals 15 residues. Original analysis: Amplified reference gene primers provided the basis for estimating nucleated cell counts. Data came from immunoSEQ multiplex PCR; TCRdb stores just in-frame clones and leaves some out. V and J calls and clone size are given by that table; D and trimming were obtained from the DNA. The table includes 55,000 to 65,000 clones, approximately 80% detected once. The chain uses TRBV2 and TRBJ1-1; D not certain. This TCR was recovered from a man aged 30-40 years with COVID-19, enrolled during active disease. Sequencing was carried out using peripheral blood. The CDR3 loop is CASSEYSAGNTEAFF. The DNA of the CDR3 is TGTGCCAGCAGTGAATATTCCGCAGGGAACACTGAAGCTTTCTTT.